This T cell receptor (beta chain) was observed in a study of cytomegalovirus exposure and HLA in healthy donors. Study conclusions and caveats: A list of roughly 160 TCR beta chains associated with cytomegalovirus was given.

A note on this clone: What it binds is not known.

Use of 60 Vbeta and 13 Jbeta primers characterized the PCR. Sequencing used immunoSEQ multiplex PCR; TCRdb keeps in-frame clones, though not all of them. The data contain around 170,000 clones, 82% of them singletons. This TCR derives from a man aged 35-49 years in good health and CMV-seronegative. The sequenced sample was PBMCs.

CDR3 in DNA: TGTGCCAGCAGTGAAAGAGAGTTCTCCTACGAGCAGTACTTC. This translates into CASSEREFSYEQYF. The chain carries TRBV6-1 and TRBJ2-7; D is ambiguous. CDR3 length equals 14 residues. Germline V gene sequence: CDR1 MNHNS, CDR2 SASEGT. The ends were cut back, 2 bases at V and 0 bases at J, with 8 bases in the middle.